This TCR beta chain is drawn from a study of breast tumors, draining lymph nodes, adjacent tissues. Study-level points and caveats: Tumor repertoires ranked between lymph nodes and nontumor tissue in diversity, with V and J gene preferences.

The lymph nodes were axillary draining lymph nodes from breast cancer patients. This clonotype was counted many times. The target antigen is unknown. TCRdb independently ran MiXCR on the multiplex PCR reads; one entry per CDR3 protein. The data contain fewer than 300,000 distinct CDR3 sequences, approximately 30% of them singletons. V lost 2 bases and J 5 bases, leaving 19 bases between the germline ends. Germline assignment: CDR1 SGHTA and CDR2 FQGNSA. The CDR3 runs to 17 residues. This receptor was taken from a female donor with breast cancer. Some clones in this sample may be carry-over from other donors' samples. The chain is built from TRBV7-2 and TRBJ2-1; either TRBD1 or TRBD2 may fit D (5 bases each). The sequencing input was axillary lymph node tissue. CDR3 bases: TGTGCCAGCAGCTTACACTCAGGGACCCCCACCGACAATGAGCAGTTCTTC. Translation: CASSLHSGTPTDNEQFF.